The 17 T cell receptor beta chains listed next were all sequenced from one sample in a study of cytomegalovirus exposure and HLA in healthy donors. The PCR contained 60 Vbeta and 13 Jbeta primers. Repertoires were generated with immunoSEQ multiplex PCR, while TCRdb's copy carries only in-frame clones and drops some. Altogether around 120,000 clones are present, more than 60% being singletons, with the ten largest covering roughly 5%. Sequencing input: PBMCs. The receptors were gathered from a female donor in good health and CMV-seropositive.

The V gene is TRBV21-1, the J gene TRBJ1-4. TRBV21-1 is recorded as a pseudogene. The CDR3 has 17 amino acids. DNA of the CDR3: TGTGCCAGCAGCAGAAAGCTCCGGGGGGGGGCGGGTGAAAAACTGTTTTTT. This gives the protein CASSRKLRGGAGEKLFF.

This rearrangement joins TRBV6-5 to TRBJ2-3; tentatively, D is TRBD1 (6 bases). This CDR3 region has 14 residues. Trimming pared 5 bases from V and 0 bases from J, leaving 9 bases between. Germline V CDR1 and CDR2: MNHEY, SVGAGI. The CDR3 spells CASSNRVSTDTQYF. In nucleotides, the CDR3 is TGTGCCAGCAGTAACAGGGTTAGCACAGATACGCAGTATTTT.

The V call is TRBV4-1, the J call TRBJ2-2; D is perhaps TRBD1 (6 bases). V shed 0 bases and J shed 5 bases, with 13 bases lying between them. Germline CDR1 is MGHRA and CDR2 is YSYEKL. This CDR3 contains 16 residues. CDR3 sequence: CASSQDLDRQTGELFF. DNA for the CDR3: TGCGCCAGCAGCCAAGATCTTGACAGGCAAACCGGGGAGCTGTTTTTT.

The J gene is TRBJ2-5, the V gene TRBV9, with D perhaps matching TRBD2 (6 bases). V lost 3 bases and J 2 bases, leaving 14 bases between the germline ends. Looked up from germline, CDR1 is SGDLS and CDR2 is YYNGEE. CDR3 length equals 15 residues. CDR3 coding DNA: TGTGCCAGCAGCGGACCGGGACTCTTACAAGAGACCCAGTACTTC. Translating it yields CASSGPGLLQETQYF.

A word on this clone: Its ends do not fully match the called genes, so a read error is possible. The chain employs TRBV4-1 and TRBJ2-2, with a tentative D call TRBD1 (6 bases). Per germline, CDR1 MGHRA and CDR2 YSYEKL. This CDR3 has 17 amino acids. DNA for the CDR3: TGCGCCGGCAGCCTCTCATCACCTGGGGGCGGGACCGGGGAGCTGTTTTTT. Translated, it gives CAGSLSSPGGGTGELFF.

This CDR3 is CASSRGHLSSGNTIYF. For the CDR3, the DNA is TGTGCCAGCAGTCGCGGACACCTTAGCTCTGGAAACACCATATATTTT. The chain carries TRBV28 and TRBJ1-3; tentatively, D is TRBD1 (5 bases). The CDR3 consists of 16 residues. V was trimmed by 5 bases and J by 0 bases, leaving 14 bases between them. Germline V lookup: CDR1 MDHEN, CDR2 SYDVKM.

The chain uses TRBV18 and TRBJ1-5; unclear D gene. The CDR3 runs to 17 residues. Germline V gene data show CDR1 as KGHSH and CDR2 as LQKENI. V was shortened by 0 bases and J by 0 bases, with 12 bases between the two germline ends. The DNA of the CDR3 is TGTGCCAGCTCACCACCTCCGGAGTTCGATAGCAATCAGCCCCAGCATTTT. Residues: CASSPPPEFDSNQPQHF.

The chain is built from TRBV5-1 and TRBJ1-3, with TRBD1 as a possible D gene (5 bases). CDR1 and CDR2 from the germline V gene are SGHRS and YFSETQ. The V end lost 4 bases, the J end lost 0 bases, and 20 bases lay between the germline ends. The CDR3 has 18 amino acids. The CDR3, as DNA: TGCGCCAGCAGCCCAAACCTGGGGAGGGGTGGCTCTGGAAACACCATATATTTT. As protein: CASSPNLGRGGSGNTIYF.

In nucleotides, the CDR3 is TGTGCCAGCAGTTCTTACAGGGACGACTACTATGGCTACACCTTC. It is translated as CASSSYRDDYYGYTF. The genes are TRBV6-5 and TRBJ1-2, with D possibly being TRBD1 (6 bases). The CDR3 is 15 amino acids. The germline V gene has CDR1 MNHEY and CDR2 SVGAGI. The V and J ends lost 4 bases and 3 bases respectively, with 15 bases between them.

This chain links TRBV5-6 with TRBJ1-5; D unresolved. Germline CDR1 and CDR2: SGHDT and YYEEEE. Trimming took 3 bases from V and 4 from J, leaving 5 bases between them. The CDR3 has 12 amino acids. CDR3 sequence reads: CASSSLNQPQHF. The CDR3 coding sequence is TGTGCCAGCAGCTCGCTAAATCAGCCCCAGCATTTT. Supplemented by reference TRBV5-6 and TRBJ1-5, the full variable domain reads DAGVTQSPTHLIKTRGQQVTLRCSPKSGHDTVSWYQQALGQGPQFIFQYYEEEERQRGNFPDRFSGHQFPNYSSELNVNALLLGDSALYLCASSSLNQPQHFGDGTRLSIL.

This rearrangement joins TRBV23-1 to TRBJ1-5; no reliable D call. TRBV23-1 is given ORF status, its function remaining uncertain. The CDR3 is made up of 15 amino acids. V was clipped by 2 bases and J by 10 bases, with 18 bases between them. CDR3 nucleotides: TGCGCCAGCAGTCAACTGACACTCCGGGGAGCCCCCCAGCATTTT. Translated, it gives CASSQLTLRGAPQHF.

This rearrangement joins TRBV19 to TRBJ2-7; 14 bases match TRBD2. The germline V gene has CDR1 LNHDA and CDR2 SQIVND (reference sequence). The CDR3 contains 14 residues. Germline trimming cut 6 bases from V and 4 bases from J; bases unmatched to any gene: 2. This chain's CDR3 is CASSGLAGGYEQYF. CDR3 nucleotide sequence: TGTGCCAGTAGCGGACTAGCGGGGGGTTACGAGCAGTACTTC.

DNA of the CDR3: TGTGCCAGTAGTGGCGGGGGTAGCGGAACTGGGGCCAACGTCCTGACTTTC. Amino acid sequence: CASSGGGSGTGANVLTF. The chain recombines TRBV19 with TRBJ2-6; 7 bases map to TRBD2. Losses at the gene ends were 5 bases for V and 2 bases for J; bases not matched to a gene: 9. The CDR3 is 17 amino acids. Germline CDR1 is LNHDA and CDR2 is SQIVND (reference sequence).

The chain recombines TRBV2 with TRBJ1-1; 9 bases align to TRBD1. The CDR3 contains 15 residues. Germline values: CDR1 SNHLY, CDR2 FYNNEI. V shed 6 bases and J 4 bases; nucleotides not matched to a gene: 9. This chain's CDR3 is CASRKTGGRGTEAFF. CDR3 DNA: TGTGCCAGCAGGAAAACAGGGGGCAGGGGCACTGAAGCTTTCTTT.

This sequence joins TRBV5-1 and TRBJ2-1, with 8 bases aligning to TRBD2. The germline CDR1 and CDR2 sequences are SGHRS and YFSETQ. The trim removed 6 bases at V and 9 bases at J, leaving 11 bases unmatched. This CDR3 has 14 residues. In nucleotides, the CDR3 is TGCGCCAGCAAGGGGATGCGGGAGGCAGCTGAGCAGTTCTTC. This encodes CASKGMREAAEQFF.

This clone was observed a few times. The chain recombines TRBV6-1 with TRBJ2-4; 8 bases are a match to TRBD1. The germline gives CDR1 MNHNS, CDR2 SASEGT. The CDR3 extends over 14 amino acids. The J segment lost 8 bases and the V segment lost 3 bases, leaving 6 bases of the junction unmatched. The CDR3 spells CASSDYQGADIQYF. Written as DNA, the CDR3 is TGTGCCAGCAGTGATTATCAGGGGGCAGACATTCAGTACTTC.

The V call is TRBV11-2, the J call TRBJ2-5; unclear D gene. This CDR3 contains 13 residues. Trimming shortened V by 1 base and J by 5 bases, and 8 bases separated the two germline ends. Germline assignment: CDR1 SGHAT and CDR2 FQNNGV. This CDR3 reads CASSLGAAETQYF. DNA for the CDR3: TGTGCCAGCAGCTTAGGGGCCGCGGAGACCCAGTACTTC. Full variable domain (remainder filled in from reference TRBV11-2 and TRBJ2-5): EAGVAQSPRYKIIEKRQSVAFWCNPISGHATLYWYQQILGQGPKLLIQFQNNGVVDDSQLPKDRFSAERLKGVDSTLKIQPAKLEDSAVYLCASSLGAAETQYFGPGTRLLVL.